This T cell receptor (beta chain) comes out of a study of T cell responses to AZD1222 COVID-19 vaccine. As concerns this clone: No antigen is known for it.

The CDR3 covers 12 residues. Trimming left V 1 base short and J 7 bases short, with 7 bases between. Germline values: CDR1 SGHVT, CDR2 SQSDAQ. Regarding the study as a whole: Only a handful of AZD1222 recipients were seropositive at baseline. Within unmutated variant regions lay the reported targets of nearly half of spike-specific TCRs.

This table comes from immunoSEQ multiplex PCR, and its TCRdb copy is limited to in-frame clones, with some not included. The sample shows about 81,000 clones, around nine tenths of them seen only once. The V gene is TRBV7-4, the J gene TRBJ1-2; unclear D gene. This material consisted of peripheral blood, taken 28 days after the second AZD1222 dose. This sequence originates from an adult who received the AZD1222 COVID-19 vaccine. The CDR3 region has the DNA TGTGCCAGCAGCTTAGTAGGGTCTGGCTACACCTTC. As protein: CASSLVGSGYTF.